One and the same sample provided the 17 T cell receptor beta chains below, sequenced in a study of spatial heterogeneity in lung cancer. Study results and limitations: Expanded alpha and beta TCR counts within tumors tracked tumor mutation counts.

One entry per CDR3 protein results from TCRdb running MiXCR on the 5' RACE reads. The repertoire includes 2,500 to 3,000 distinct CDR3 sequences, about 16% of them detected once, and approximately 6.6% sits in the top ten. Their antigens remain unidentified. This sample's time point: sample taken at primary tumor resection. The sequenced sample was lung tumor tissue, obtained at surgery. The receptors stem from a female donor with early-stage non-small cell lung cancer.

This clonotype was counted once. The chain employs TRBV12-3 or TRBV12-4 and TRBJ2-1, with D maybe TRBD2 (6 bases). V was pared by 6 bases and J by 12 bases, with 12 bases between. This CDR3 is built from 11 residues. CDR3: CASSTTRGQFF. In DNA, the CDR3 is TGTGCCAGCAGCACGACTAGGGGGCAGTTCTTC.

Within the sample, this clonotype is medium-sized. The chain has TRBV6-1 and TRBJ2-1; D gene uncertain. V was pared by 4 bases and J by 8 bases, with 9 bases between. From germline, CDR1 is MNHNS and CDR2 SASEGT. The CDR3 spans 12 residues. The CDR3 is CASSGRKDEQFF. The CDR3 DNA follows: TGTGCCAGCAGTGGGCGTAAGGATGAGCAGTTCTTC.

In its sample, this clonotype ranks as medium-sized. The chain joins TRBV10-1 to TRBJ1-1; D is perhaps TRBD1 (6 bases). In germline, CDR1 is WNHNN, CDR2 SYGVQD (reference sequence). The CDR3 spans 13 residues. Trimming stripped 6 bases from V and 3 bases from J, with 11 bases between. The CDR3 reads CASRGYRDTEAFF. The CDR3 DNA reads as TGCGCCAGCAGAGGTTACAGGGACACTGAAGCTTTCTTT.

The sample holds many counts of this clonotype. The gene calls are TRBV29-1 and TRBJ1-5, with D tentatively TRBD1 (6 bases). The CDR3 spans 12 residues. V lost 6 bases and J lost 1, with 7 bases in between. Germline V gives CDR1 SQVTM, CDR2 ANQGSEA. CDR3 protein: CSVGQSNQPQHF. CDR3 DNA: TGCAGCGTAGGACAGAGCAATCAGCCCCAGCATTTT.

The chain combines TRBV28 with TRBJ1-2; D gene uncertain. Trimming left V 4 bases short and J 8 bases short, with 17 bases between. This CDR3 spans 14 amino acids. CDR1 MDHEN and CDR2 SYDVKM come from the germline V gene. DNA for the CDR3: TGTGCCAGCAGTTCTATAACTCACCAGAGGGGCTACACCTTC. It specifies CASSSITHQRGYTF.

This chain links TRBV5-1 with TRBJ2-5; D uncertain. CDR3 size: 12 residues. The germline CDR1 and CDR2 sequences are SGHRS and YFSETQ. V was pared by 0 bases and J by 4 bases, with 4 bases between. Here the CDR3 reads CASSLAGETQYF. Here the CDR3 DNA reads TGCGCCAGCAGCTTGGCCGGAGAGACCCAGTACTTC.

Remarks on this clonotype: A read error may be the cause here, since a much bigger clone is one base away. The chain couples TRBV6-2 or TRBV6-3 to TRBJ1-5; D is perhaps TRBD1 (5 bases). Germline V gene sequence: CDR1 MNHEY, CDR2 SVGEGT. Trimming cost V 2 bases and J 7 bases, with 15 bases left between them. The CDR3 loop spans 15 amino acids. The CDR3 loop is CASSYPRGEQQPQHF. The CDR3 bases are TGTGCCAGCAGTTACCCTCGGGGGGAGCAGCAGCCCCAGCATTTT.

This clonotype is judged medium-sized. This chain joins TRBV6-5 and TRBJ1-2, with D unresolved. The V end was cut by 0 bases, the J end by 1 base, with 9 bases between. The CDR3 runs 15 residues. Germline V gene sequence: CDR1 MNHEY, CDR2 SVGAGI. CDR3 protein: CASSYSQGNNYGYTF. The CDR3, as DNA: TGTGCCAGCAGTTACTCGCAAGGGAATAACTATGGCTACACCTTC.

By share, this clonotype counts as medium-sized. The rearrangement uses TRBV28 and TRBJ1-4; D unresolved. CDR3 length: 12 residues. Trimming pared 8 bases from V and 8 bases from J, leaving 12 bases between. Germline CDR1 and CDR2: MDHEN and SYDVKM. The CDR3 reads CASGFPIEKLFF. CDR3 DNA sequence: TGTGCCAGCGGATTTCCCATAGAAAAACTGTTTTTT.

By frequency in the sample, this clonotype is medium-sized. This chain joins TRBV10-3 and TRBJ1-2; TRBD1 matches at 9 bases. V dropped 6 bases and J dropped 4; count of bases not matched to a gene: 3. The CDR3 is 13 amino acids. The germline V gene encodes CDR1 ENHRY and CDR2 SYGVKD. CDR3 region: CAISLQGAYGYTF. CDR3 sequence (DNA): TGTGCCATCAGCCTACAGGGGGCCTATGGCTACACCTTC.

This clonotype is medium-sized by share. The gene calls are TRBV25-1 and TRBJ1-2; 8 nucleotides agree with TRBD1. The junction had 11 bases not matched to a gene; V was cut back by 8 bases and J by 0 bases. The CDR3 has 16 amino acids. CDR1 MGHDK and CDR2 SYGVNS come from the germline V gene. The CDR3 region is CASSDRGSYSNYGYTF. The CDR3 DNA is TGTGCCAGCTCCGACAGGGGCTCTTATTCTAACTATGGCTACACCTTC.

This clonotype is termed medium-sized (0.01 to 0.1%). J is TRBJ1-1 and V is TRBV27; TRBD1 might be the D (6 bases). V lost 5 bases, J lost 1 base, and 17 bases lay in between. Germline assignment: CDR1 MNHEY and CDR2 SMNVEV (reference sequence). The CDR3 is 16 residues long. CDR3 sequence: CASSPAQGGRNTEAFF. The CDR3 DNA follows: TGTGCCAGCAGTCCCGCCCAAGGGGGAAGGAACACTGAAGCTTTCTTT.

Relative to its sample, this clonotype is medium-sized. This chain links TRBV12-3 or TRBV12-4 with TRBJ2-3; D tentatively fits TRBD1 or TRBD2 (5 bases each). This CDR3 is 15 amino acids long. Trimming left V 3 bases short and J 0 bases short, with 10 bases between. CDR3 amino acids: CASSFRGASTDTQYF. CDR3 sequence (DNA): TGTGCCAGCAGTTTTCGAGGGGCAAGCACAGATACGCAGTATTTT.

This clonotype is categorized as medium-sized (0.01 to 0.1%). V usage is TRBV7-6 and J usage is TRBJ2-2; TRBD2 is a possible D gene (6 bases). Trimming left V 2 bases short and J 4 bases short, with 11 bases between. The V gene's germline CDR1 is SGHVS and CDR2 FNYEAQ. This CDR3 has 15 residues. The chain's CDR3 is CASSLSATSTGELFF. In DNA form, the CDR3 reads TGTGCCAGCAGCTTATCGGCGACTAGCACCGGGGAGCTGTTTTTT.

This clonotype ranks as medium-sized. The J gene is TRBJ2-7, the V gene TRBV30; D is tentatively TRBD1 or TRBD2 (5 bases each). V lost 0 bases to trimming and J lost 6 bases, with 18 bases between them. Germline CDR1 and CDR2: GTSNPN and SVGIG (reference sequence). The CDR3 spans 15 residues. CDR3 protein: CAWSVAGQGGGEQYF. The CDR3 nucleotides read TGTGCCTGGAGTGTGGCCGGGCAGGGTGGGGGCGAGCAGTACTTC.

By sample share, this clonotype is medium-sized. The chain employs TRBV7-8 and TRBJ2-7, with D possibly being TRBD1 or TRBD2 (5 bases each). Germline values: CDR1 SGHVS, CDR2 FQNEAQ. V was trimmed by 0 bases and J by 0 bases, leaving 12 bases between them. The CDR3 is 16 residues long. Written as DNA, the CDR3 is TGTGCCAGCAGCTTAGCGCAGGGACGCAGCTCCTACGAGCAGTACTTC. Encoded protein: CASSLAQGRSSYEQYF.

This clonotype is large within its sample. The rearrangement links TRBV12-3 or TRBV12-4 to TRBJ2-1, with unresolved D. The CDR3 covers 11 residues. V was trimmed by 6 bases and J by 4 bases, leaving 4 bases between them. The CDR3 here is CASSLYNEQFF. DNA for the CDR3: TGTGCCAGCAGCCTTTACAATGAGCAGTTCTTC.